These T cell receptor beta chains were read from a single sample in a study of blood T cell repertoires in COVID-19. Profiled with immunoSEQ multiplex PCR; TCRdb holds only in-frame clones, not every one. The sample includes roughly 230,000 clones, approximately 81% of them seen just once. Specimen: PBMCs or T cells enriched from blood (not recorded which). Receptors were obtained from a woman in her forties or fifties who had been exposed to COVID-19. Each CDR3 is given with its conserved first and last residue.

v_call	j_call	cdr3_aa
TRBV25-1	TRBJ2-7	CASSENLAGIKYF
TRBV7-8	TRBJ1-2	CASSRGDSYGYTF
TRBV23-1	TRBJ1-2	CASSRAADGYTF
TRBV18	TRBJ1-1	CASSQRGTDEAFF
TRBV28	TRBJ1-2	CASSIIEPSYGYTF
TRBV7-8	TRBJ2-7	CASSLRGPPYEQYF
TRBV6-5	TRBJ1-2	CASSYSDPGSGYGYTF
TRBV29-1	TRBJ2-3	CSVDGGLGRTDTQYF
TRBV5-4	TRBJ1-4	CASRSDRDLNEKLFF
TRBV12-3/TRBV12-4	TRBJ1-5	CASSLASGQPQHF
TRBV9	TRBJ1-1	CASSVAGEGDTEAFF
TRBV2	TRBJ2-7	CASRNSGTNLYEQYF
TRBV10-3	TRBJ2-7	CAISVGRDYEQYF
TRBV15	TRBJ1-5	CATSRPRGTSAFRGNQPQHF
TRBV9	TRBJ2-7	CASSPAVAGVNEQYF
TRBV19	TRBJ1-5	CASSTGTGLGQPQHF
TRBV6-5	TRBJ2-5	CASSPFWTSQETQYF
TRBV19	TRBJ1-3	CASSIDRPVSSGNTIYF
TRBV29-1	TRBJ1-4	CSVGMGGAREKLFF
TRBV13	TRBJ2-3	CASSLKIGGYLDLADTQYF
TRBV6-5	TRBJ1-2	CASSRGSSNGYTF
TRBV2	TRBJ1-3	CASRALTPGNTIYF
TRBV15	TRBJ1-4	CATSREGQGEKLFF
TRBV11-2	TRBJ2-7	CASSTLRRSEQYF
TRBV7-8	TRBJ1-2	CASSPTGGHYGYTF
TRBV10-3	TRBJ1-1	CAISEWNRNTEAFF
TRBV7-6	TRBJ2-5	CASSLMGSRETQYF
TRBV24-1	TRBJ1-6	CATSDSAYNSPLHF
TRBV28	TRBJ1-5	CASSPRTGYSNQPQHF
TRBV28	TRBJ1-4	CASSLSSTNEKLFF
TRBV14	TRBJ1-6	CASSQREGRKNSPLHF
TRBV7-2	TRBJ2-2	CASSARTPRGTGELFF
TRBV7-9	TRBJ1-1	CASSLDRIGASNTEAFF
TRBV29-1	TRBJ2-3	CSVAGLAGKSSTDTQYF
TRBV9	TRBJ1-1	CASSPLGQGRAFF
TRBV30	TRBJ2-7	CAWSFSSYEQYF
TRBV7-3	TRBJ1-1	CASSPRGTGDSEAFF
TRBV7-9	TRBJ1-2	CASSLGDRVRGYTF
TRBV18	TRBJ2-1	CASSPGGHLSYNEQFF
TRBV5-8	TRBJ2-1	CASSLHPYNEQFF
TRBV29-1	TRBJ2-1	CSVGGTSGVNEQFF
TRBV5-3	TRBJ2-1	CARSLNRGLLKNEQFF
TRBV5-1	TRBJ2-1	CASSFSTSGGAREQFF
TRBV5-1	TRBJ2-3	CASSETTDTQYF
TRBV15	TRBJ1-4	CATHRGGHATNEKLFF
TRBV6-2/TRBV6-3	TRBJ1-5	CASSYAVGNQPQHF
TRBV5-1	TRBJ1-2	CASSLEGKNYGYTF
TRBV5-6	TRBJ1-2	CASSLGGTGDRANGYTF
TRBV11-2	TRBJ1-1	CASSLDPGRNTEAFF
TRBV18	TRBJ2-5	CASSPRGQETQYF
TRBV5-1	TRBJ1-3	CASSLTQGAGNTIYF
TRBV5-1	TRBJ2-7	CASRYGQGSYEQYF
TRBV19	TRBJ2-2	CASMRTGRNTGELFF
TRBV7-2	TRBJ1-3	CASRYTSGNTIYF
TRBV18	TRBJ1-1	CASSESLNTEAFF